The 24 T cell receptor beta chains below come from one sample, sequenced in a study of blood T cell repertoires in COVID-19. Clones were read by immunoSEQ multiplex PCR, and TCRdb kept only the in-frame ones, dropping some. The data contain about 150,000 clones, around three quarters of them singletons. Sequencing input: peripheral blood. Receptors originate from a man of 80 years or more with acute or convalescent COVID-19.

The chain employs TRBV21-1 and TRBJ2-7; the D segment call TRBD1 is taken from the table without a DNA check. TRBV21-1 is listed as a pseudogene. The CDR3 has 15 residues. DNA of the CDR3: TGTGCCAGCAGCAAAGCGGCAGGGGGCCTTTACGAGCAGTACGTC. It yields the protein CASSKAAGGLYEQYV.

The chain joins TRBV24-1 to TRBJ2-5; TRBD1 aligns across 7 bases. CDR1 and CDR2 (germline): KGHDR, SFDVKD. V lost 4 bases and J lost 5; bases outside the gene matches: 9. The CDR3 is 15 amino acids. The CDR3 loop reads CATSDLQGKKETQYF. Written as DNA, the CDR3 is TGTGCCACCAGTGACCTACAGGGGAAGAAGGAGACCCAGTACTTC.

The rearrangement joins TRBV5-1 to TRBJ2-1; perhaps TRBD1 as D (6 bases). Germline loops: CDR1 SGHRS, CDR2 YFSETQ. CDR3 length equals 16 residues. V was trimmed by 3 bases and J by 6 bases, leaving 19 bases between them. CDR3 region: CASSYGTKGEGNEQFF. CDR3 DNA sequence: TGCGCCAGCAGCTACGGGACAAAGGGTGAGGGCAATGAGCAGTTCTTC. Full variable domain (outside the CDR3, taken from reference TRBV5-1 and TRBJ2-1): KAGVTQTPRYLIKTRGQQVTLSCSPISGHRSVSWYQQTPGQGLQFLFEYFSETQRNKGNFPGRFSGRQFSNSRSEMNVSTLELGDSALYLCASSYGTKGEGNEQFFGPGTRLTVL.

This clone was seen more than once but under ten times. This rearrangement joins TRBV19 to TRBJ1-1; possible D gene TRBD1, 6 bases. Per the germline V gene, CDR1 is LNHDA and CDR2 is SQIVND (reference sequence). Trimming took off 8 bases at V and 4 bases at J, with 20 bases between the two ends. The CDR3 is 15 residues long. The CDR3 loop reads CASFKTQGTSTEAFF. The CDR3 DNA reads as TGTGCCAGTTTCAAAACACAGGGAACGTCCACTGAAGCTTTCTTT.

This chain links TRBV11-3 with TRBJ2-5; 10 bases fit TRBD2. The V gene's germline CDR1 is SGHNT and CDR2 YENEEA. The CDR3 is 17 amino acids. The ends lost 1 base at V and 4 bases at J; junction bases unmatched: 9. CDR3 in amino acids: CASSLGSTSGARETQYF. In DNA form, the CDR3 reads TGTGCCAGCAGCTTAGGGTCAACTAGCGGGGCTCGAGAGACCCAGTACTTC.

The V call is TRBV18, the J call TRBJ1-4; possibly TRBD1 for D (6 bases). The germline V and J ends were trimmed by 1 base and 7 bases, with 13 bases remaining between them. This CDR3 has 15 amino acids. Per the germline V gene, CDR1 is KGHSH and CDR2 is LQKENI. In nucleotides, the CDR3 is TGTGCCAGCTCACCACGGGCAGGGGAGAGTGAAAAACTGTTTTTT. Translating gives CASSPRAGESEKLFF.

The V gene is TRBV6-1, the J gene TRBJ2-5; possibly TRBD2 for D (6 bases). Germline CDR1 is MNHNS and CDR2 is SASEGT. This CDR3 has 14 amino acids. Trimming shortened V by 1 base and J by 7 bases, and 13 bases separated the two germline ends. CDR3: CASSEGAPGRTQYF. The DNA for the CDR3 is TGTGCCAGCAGTGAAGGTGCGCCCGGGAGGACCCAGTACTTC.

This rearrangement joins TRBV6-8 to TRBJ2-7; 9 positions agree with TRBD2. CDR1 is MNHGY and CDR2 is SAAAGT in the germline V gene. J lost 3 bases, V lost 7 bases, and 10 bases had no gene match. The CDR3 contains 15 residues. CDR3 in DNA: TGTGCCAGCATTCCCGGGACTAGCTTCAGCTACGAGCAGTACGTC. This translates into CASIPGTSFSYEQYV.

This clone appeared a single time. V usage is TRBV7-5 and J usage is TRBJ1-1; whether TRBD1, the table's D call, matches the DNA was not checked. TRBV7-5 is classified as a pseudogene. CDR3 length: 17 residues. The CDR3 DNA reads as TGTGTCAGAAGCTCCCGGGACAGGGCTGAGGGGAACACTGAAGCTTTCTTT. Its protein product is CVRSSRDRAEGNTEAFF.

The CDR3 region has the DNA TGTGCCAGCAGTGAAGGGATAGCGGGGGGCAACACCGGGGAGCTGTTTTTT. Translated: CASSEGIAGGNTGELFF. The gene calls are TRBV6-1 and TRBJ2-2, with 10 bases that match TRBD2. The ends lost 1 base at V and 2 bases at J; junction bases unmatched: 4. The CDR3 contains 17 residues. Germline CDR1 reads MNHNS; CDR2 reads SASEGT.

The J gene is TRBJ1-2, the V gene TRBV4-1; perhaps TRBD1 as D (5 bases). Trimming shortened V by 1 base and J by 8 bases, and 14 bases separated the two germline ends. Germline loops: CDR1 MGHRA, CDR2 YSYEKL. The CDR3 is made up of 14 amino acids. The CDR3 loop reads CASSQASGGYGYTF. CDR3 nucleotide sequence: TGCGCCAGCAGCCAAGCGTCGGGGGGTTACGGCTACACCTTC.

The genes are TRBV28 and TRBJ2-7; 7 bases fit TRBD1. Germline CDR1 MDHEN, CDR2 SYDVKM. The CDR3 consists of 14 residues. The ends lost 10 bases at V and 3 bases at J; junction bases unmatched: 12. CDR3 sequence (DNA): TGTGCCATCAAGGGGGACAGCCACCTCTACGAGCAGTACGTC. Encoded protein: CAIKGDSHLYEQYV.

The V gene is TRBV30, the J gene TRBJ2-3, with D perhaps TRBD2 (6 bases). The CDR3 loop spans 14 amino acids. The V gene lost 1 base and the J gene lost 0 bases, with 8 bases spanning the gap. Germline V CDR1 and CDR2: GTSNPN, SVGIG (reference sequence). CDR3 nucleotides: TGTGCCTGGAGTGGCCGGGGGAGCACAGATACGCAGTATTTT. It codes for CAWSGRGSTDTQYF.

This clone is a singleton in its sample. Different DNA sequences within this sample yield the same CDR3. This sequence joins TRBV3-1 (or the pseudogene TRBV3-2) and TRBJ2-3; TRBD2 matches 10 bases. V trimming: 1 base; J trimming: 1 base; junction bases outside the gene matches: 2. The CDR3 totals 16 residues. CDR1 and CDR2 from the germline V gene are LGHDT and YNNKEL (reference sequence). The CDR3 reads CASSQGLAGGTDTQYF. The CDR3 DNA is TGTGCCAGCAGCCAAGGTCTAGCGGGGGGCACAGATACGCAGTATTTT.

This chain connects TRBV14 to TRBJ2-1; 7 bases fit TRBD2. Germline values: CDR1 SGHDN, CDR2 FVKESK. V was clipped by 4 bases and J by 1 base; unmatched bases: 10. The CDR3 is 17 residues long. CDR3 sequence reads: CASSPYTGTISYNEQFF. CDR3 DNA: TGTGCCAGCAGCCCTTATACCGGGACTATTTCCTACAATGAGCAGTTCTTC.

This clone was found once. This sequence joins TRBV27 and TRBJ2-1; TRBD2 matches at 8 bases. The V gene end was trimmed by 3 bases and the J gene end by 2 bases; junction bases not matched to a gene: 3. This CDR3 is 15 amino acids long. In germline, CDR1 is MNHEY, CDR2 SMNVEV (reference sequence). The CDR3 spells CASSLRAGAYNEQFF. DNA for the CDR3: TGTGCCAGCAGTTTGAGAGCGGGGGCCTACAATGAGCAGTTCTTC.

The V call is TRBV30, the J call TRBJ2-7, with TRBD1 identical over 8 bases. V shed 1 base, J shed 6 bases, and the junction held 2 bases outside the gene matches. The CDR3 has 12 residues. Germline loops: CDR1 GTSNPN, CDR2 SVGIG (reference sequence). CDR3: CAWSGTGSEQYF. In nucleotides, the CDR3 is TGTGCCTGGAGTGGGACAGGGAGCGAGCAGTACTTC.

V and J are TRBV7-2 and TRBJ1-5; D gene ambiguous. Germline lookup yields CDR1 SGHTA and CDR2 FQGNSA. V lost 7 bases and J lost 4, with 8 bases in between. The CDR3 consists of 12 residues. The DNA of the CDR3 is TGTGCCAGCACCAAAATTAATCAGCCCCAGCATTTT. Translated, it gives CASTKINQPQHF.

The chain combines TRBV7-4 with TRBJ2-1, with 8 bases matching TRBD2. The CDR3 contains 19 residues. The J segment lost 7 bases and the V segment lost 0 bases, leaving 17 bases of the junction unmatched. From germline, CDR1 is SGHVT and CDR2 SQSDAQ. The CDR3 nucleotides are TGTGCCAGCAGCTTAGCGAACATAGTGACTAGCGTTGTGTTGAATGAGCAGTTCTTC. Translating it yields CASSLANIVTSVVLNEQFF.

The chain has TRBV7-6 and TRBJ1-5; maybe TRBD1 (5 bases). The CDR3 sequence is 15 residues long. Trimming removed 1 base at V and 9 bases at J, with 16 bases between. In germline, CDR1 is SGHVS, CDR2 FNYEAQ. The CDR3 DNA is TGTGCCAGCAGCTTAGAAGGACACGGCGTTCCGCCCCAGCATTTT. It translates to CASSLEGHGVPPQHF.

V gene TRBV9 combines with J gene TRBJ2-2; 10 nucleotides line up with TRBD2. The CDR3 covers 15 residues. CDR1 and CDR2 from the germline V gene are SGDLS and YYNGEE. V lost 3 bases, J lost 4 bases, and 3 bases stayed unmatched. CDR3 residues: CASSAQRGGTGELFF. In nucleotides, the CDR3 is TGTGCCAGCAGCGCCCAGCGGGGGGGCACCGGGGAGCTGTTTTTT.

V gene TRBV5-6 combines with J gene TRBJ2-2; D ambiguous. The CDR3 sequence is 15 residues long. V was cut by 0 bases and J by 0 bases, with 6 bases left in between. CDR1 and CDR2 (germline): SGHDT, YYEEEE. CDR3: CASSLAPANTGELFF. CDR3 nucleotide sequence: TGTGCCAGCAGCTTGGCCCCGGCGAACACCGGGGAGCTGTTTTTT.

This CDR3 reads CSVEGLSSGGMSTDTQYF. CDR3 bases: TGCAGCGTTGAAGGTTTGTCTAGCGGGGGGATGAGCACAGATACGCAGTATTTT. This chain uses TRBV29-1 with TRBJ2-3; TRBD2 matches at 11 bases. V lost 1 base to trimming and J lost 0 bases; unmatched junction nucleotides: 9. The CDR3 length is 18 residues. Looked up from germline, CDR1 is SQVTM and CDR2 is ANQGSEA.

The genes are TRBV6-2 or TRBV6-3 and TRBJ2-7; possible D gene TRBD1, 5 bases. Per the germline V gene, CDR1 is MNHEY and CDR2 is SVGEGT. The CDR3 is 13 residues long. V lost 2 bases and J 2 bases, leaving 7 bases between the germline ends. The CDR3: CASSYGATYEQYV. In nucleotides, the CDR3 is TGTGCCAGCAGTTACGGGGCGACCTACGAGCAGTACGTC.